Each of the 19 T cell receptor beta chains below was sequenced from the same sample in a study of shared clonotypes between healthy human individuals (TCRdb year 2020). Libraries came from the immunoSEQ multiplex PCR assay. TCRdb took this table from immuneACCESS and kept in-frame rearrangements with V and J called. Such tables lack part of the clones; where checked against another copy, unresolved V genes explain under half of the gap, and the rest is unexplained. In this sample the table shows under 2.5 million clones, approximately 90% of which occur a single time. Jointly, the top ten make up more than 0.35% of the sample. Source material: naive CD4+ T cells from PBMCs. The sample's cell subset or site, from its label and the paper: CD45RA+ positively selected. These receptors were collected from a man aged 18 to 29 in good health. Some clones in this sample may be carry-over from other donors' samples.

The chain employs TRBV28 and TRBJ1-4; 7 nucleotides line up with TRBD1. The CDR3 spans 15 residues. V trimming: 2 bases; J trimming: 6 bases; junction bases outside the gene matches: 6. CDR1 is MDHEN and CDR2 is SYDVKM in the germline V gene. The CDR3 loop reads CASSLRGREDEKLFF. Here the CDR3 DNA reads TGTGCCAGCAGTTTAAGGGGGCGAGAGGATGAAAAACTGTTTTTT. Combining the CDR3 with reference TRBV28 and TRBJ1-4 gives the whole variable domain DVKVTQSSRYLVKRTGEKVFLECVQDMDHENMFWYRQDPGLGLRLIYFSYDVKMKEKGDIPEGYSVSREKKERFSLILESASTNQTSMYLCASSLRGREDEKLFFGSGTQLSVL.

The chain uses TRBV7-2 and TRBJ2-3; D call uncertain. Germline V gives CDR1 SGHTA, CDR2 FQGNSA. Trimming cost V 3 bases and J 6 bases, with 7 bases left between them. This CDR3 spans 12 amino acids. The CDR3 DNA reads as TGTGCCAGCAGCTTCCTTCGGGATACGCAGTATTTT. This codes for CASSFLRDTQYF.

To note about this clone: Distinct nucleotide sequences in the sample also encode this CDR3. The chain couples TRBV19 to TRBJ2-7; D is tentatively TRBD1 or TRBD2 (5 bases each). CDR1 and CDR2 (germline): LNHDA, SQIVND (reference sequence). V shed 1 base and J shed 0 bases, with 10 bases lying between them. There are 15 residues in the CDR3. CDR3 loop: CASSIAAGSSYEQYF. The CDR3 region has the DNA TGTGCCAGTAGTATAGCAGCAGGGAGCTCCTACGAGCAGTACTTC.

V usage is TRBV13 and J usage is TRBJ2-7, with 7 bases matching TRBD1. The length of the CDR3 is 14 residues. Germline loops: CDR1 PRHDT, CDR2 FYEKMQ (reference sequence). V shed 5 bases and J 9 bases; nucleotides not matched to a gene: 13. DNA of the CDR3: TGTGCCAGCAGCGGTCCCGGGACAGAAATCGGGCAGTACTTC. This gives the protein CASSGPGTEIGQYF.

J is TRBJ2-2 and V is TRBV25-1; D not resolved. Trimming removed 8 bases at V and 5 bases at J, with 12 bases between. Germline CDR1 and CDR2: MGHDK and SYGVNS. This CDR3 spans 13 amino acids. The CDR3 loop reads CASGVYGTGELFF. The CDR3 coding sequence is TGTGCCAGCGGAGTGTACGGGACCGGGGAGCTGTTTTTT.

Details on this clone: Other DNA sequences within the sample encode an identical CDR3. V and J are TRBV5-1 and TRBJ2-3; 14 nucleotides align to TRBD2. CDR3 length: 17 residues. CDR1 and CDR2 (germline): SGHRS, YFSETQ. The V segment lost 4 bases and the J segment 1 base; nucleotides outside the gene matches: 5. CDR3 residues: CASSLGLAGDGTDTQYF. CDR3 DNA: TGCGCCAGCAGCCTGGGACTAGCGGGAGATGGCACAGATACGCAGTATTTT. The full variable domain, its missing parts supplied by reference TRBV5-1 and TRBJ2-3, is KAGVTQTPRYLIKTRGQQVTLSCSPISGHRSVSWYQQTPGQGLQFLFEYFSETQRNKGNFPGRFSGRQFSNSRSEMNVSTLELGDSALYLCASSLGLAGDGTDTQYFGPGTRLTVL.

This chain links TRBV18 with TRBJ2-6; 7 bases are a match to TRBD2. The CDR3 sequence is 15 residues long. Germline loops: CDR1 KGHSH, CDR2 LQKENI. Losses at the gene ends were 11 bases for V and 0 bases for J; bases not matched to a gene: 7. CDR3 coding DNA: TGTGCCGGTCAAGCGGGGTCCTCTGGGGCCAACGTCCTGACTTTC. It is translated as CAGQAGSSGANVLTF. The full variable domain, completed using reference TRBV18 and TRBJ2-6, is NAGVMQNPRHLVRRRGQEARLRCSPMKGHSHVYWYRQLPEEGLKFMVYLQKENIIDESGMPKERFSAEFPKEGPSILRIQQVVRGDSAAYFCAGQAGSSGANVLTFGAGSRLTVL.

The CDR3 nucleotides read TGTGCCAGCTCAGCGGGACAGAACACTGAAGCTTTCTTT. Translating it yields CASSAGQNTEAFF. The chain uses TRBV18 and TRBJ1-1; tentatively, D is TRBD1 (6 bases). CDR3 length: 13 amino acids. Per the germline V gene, CDR1 is KGHSH and CDR2 is LQKENI. V lost 5 bases and J 1 base, leaving 8 bases between the germline ends.

This clone was recorded once. The V gene is TRBV7-6, the J gene TRBJ2-3; possibly TRBD2 for D (6 bases). CDR3 size: 18 residues. Trimming removed 4 bases at V and 7 bases at J, with 27 bases between. Germline loops: CDR1 SGHVS, CDR2 FNYEAQ. CDR3 residues: CASSSVRSSAGGVYTQYF. As DNA, the CDR3 is TGTGCCAGCAGCTCGGTCCGGTCTAGCGCCGGAGGGGTATATACGCAGTATTTT.

The CDR3 here is CASSQVAGGLPDTQYF. The CDR3, as DNA: TGCGCCAGCAGCCAAGTAGCGGGAGGTTTGCCAGATACGCAGTATTTT. The V call is TRBV4-1, the J call TRBJ2-3, with 10 bases that match TRBD2. There are 16 residues in the CDR3. Germline CDR1 is MGHRA and CDR2 is YSYEKL. With V trimmed by 1 base and J by 4 bases, 5 bases remained unmatched.

This chain links TRBV5-8 with TRBJ1-2, with 7 bases identical to TRBD1. The CDR3 has 15 residues. From germline, CDR1 is SGHTS and CDR2 YDEGEE. V shed 4 bases and J 8 bases; nucleotides not matched to a gene: 14. The CDR3 sequence: CASSNDGTAIWGYTF. The CDR3 nucleotides are TGTGCCAGCAGCAATGATGGGACAGCTATATGGGGCTACACCTTC.

The chain's CDR3 is CASSVTGDSTYEQYF. The CDR3 coding sequence is TGCGCCAGCAGTGTAACAGGGGACAGCACCTACGAGCAGTACTTC. The V call is TRBV5-1, the J call TRBJ2-7, with 7 bases matching TRBD1. The V gene end was trimmed by 5 bases and the J gene end by 2 bases; junction bases not matched to a gene: 10. Germline V lookup: CDR1 SGHRS, CDR2 YFSETQ. The CDR3 extends over 15 amino acids. Full variable domain (missing parts from reference TRBV5-1 and TRBJ2-7): KAGVTQTPRYLIKTRGQQVTLSCSPISGHRSVSWYQQTPGQGLQFLFEYFSETQRNKGNFPGRFSGRQFSNSRSEMNVSTLELGDSALYLCASSVTGDSTYEQYFGPGTRLTVT.

The CDR3 nucleotides read TGTGCCAGCAGCTTAGGGGGACCTGGGGCCAACGTCCTGACTTTC. Translated: CASSLGGPGANVLTF. The gene calls are TRBV11-3 and TRBJ2-6; D is perhaps TRBD1 or TRBD2 (5 bases each). In germline, CDR1 is SGHNT, CDR2 YENEEA. This CDR3 comprises 15 residues. V was pared by 1 base and J by 2 bases, with 6 bases between.

This clone was found once. This chain uses TRBV9 with TRBJ2-6; D gene uncertain. The CDR3 runs 13 residues. Germline V CDR1 and CDR2: SGDLS, YYNGEE. Trimming removed 4 bases from V and 4 bases from J, with 6 bases in between. Written as DNA, the CDR3 is TGTGCCAGCAGCTTCGCCGGGGCCAACGTCCTGACTTTC. Protein sequence: CASSFAGANVLTF.

The rearrangement joins TRBV5-1 to TRBJ2-1; D may match TRBD1 or TRBD2 (5 bases each). The CDR3 is 16 amino acids. Deletions cut 4 bases from V and 8 bases from J, with 22 bases between. Germline loops: CDR1 SGHRS, CDR2 YFSETQ. The CDR3 spells CASSPRRWGREDEQFF. The CDR3 coding sequence is TGCGCCAGCAGCCCCAGGAGGTGGGGCCGCGAGGATGAGCAGTTCTTC.

V and J are TRBV9 and TRBJ2-1, with 11 bases aligning to TRBD2. The V gene end was trimmed by 6 bases and the J gene end by 2 bases; junction bases not matched to a gene: 4. From germline, CDR1 is SGDLS and CDR2 YYNGEE. CDR3 length equals 15 residues. As DNA, the CDR3 is TGTGCCAGCACCGAGACTAGCGGGACCTACAATGAGCAGTTCTTC. Encoded protein: CASTETSGTYNEQFF.

J is TRBJ1-1 and V is TRBV6-6; D may be TRBD1 (6 bases). This CDR3 comprises 12 residues. V was cut by 5 bases and J by 10 bases, with 14 bases left in between. Germline values: CDR1 MNHNY, CDR2 SVGAGI (reference sequence). CDR3 bases: TGTGCCAGCAGTACAGGGTCCGGGGTAGCTTTCTTT. Amino acid sequence: CASSTGSGVAFF.

The chain recombines TRBV5-4 with TRBJ2-7; D might be TRBD1 or TRBD2, each matching 5 bases. The length of the CDR3 is 14 residues. V gave up 2 bases and J gave up 4 bases, with 13 bases separating them. CDR1 and CDR2 (germline): SGHNT, YYREEE (reference sequence). In nucleotides, the CDR3 is TGTGCCAGCAGCTTCCGGGGCGAAGGGTACGAGCAGTACTTC. Translating gives CASSFRGEGYEQYF.

This sequence joins TRBV7-9 and TRBJ2-7; 13 nucleotides line up with TRBD2. CDR1 is SEHNR and CDR2 is FQNEAQ in the germline V gene (reference sequence). CDR3 length: 13 residues. V lost 11 bases and J lost 5; bases outside the gene matches: 6. The CDR3 loop reads CASTGTSGNEQYF. CDR3 coding DNA: TGTGCCTCCACCGGGACTAGCGGGAACGAGCAGTACTTC.